The rows below give T cell receptor beta chains drawn from one sample of a study of blood T cell repertoires in COVID-19. Using immunoSEQ multiplex PCR, the repertoire was profiled, and TCRdb retains in-frame clones only, with some absent. The sample holds fewer than 35,000 clones, approximately 86% seen once. Input material: peripheral blood. Every receptor here comes from a man over 45 with active or convalescent COVID-19. Both conserved end residues are part of each CDR3. The D gene is left open where the match is weak. The size of a clone is reported for some rows only, either as once, few or many, or as a class for expanded clones.

J gene: TRBJ2-7; clone size: .; D gene: .; V gene: TRBV10-3; CDR3 protein: CAISDPDYYEQYF; CDR3 DNA: TGTGCCATCAGTGACCCCGACTATTACGAGCAGTACTTC
J gene: TRBJ1-6; clone size: few; D gene: .; V gene: TRBV27; CDR3 protein: CASRPRGSLHF; CDR3 DNA: TGTGCCAGCAGACCTAGGGGGTCCCTCCACTTT
J gene: TRBJ1-4; clone size: .; D gene: TRBD1; V gene: TRBV15; CDR3 protein: CATSNDRGLGNEKLFF; CDR3 DNA: TGTGCCACCAGCAATGACAGGGGGCTAGGTAATGAAAAACTGTTTTTT
J gene: TRBJ1-5; clone size: once; D gene: TRBD1; V gene: TRBV18; CDR3 protein: CASSPNRGMSQPQHF; CDR3 DNA: TGTGCCAGCTCACCGAACAGGGGGATGAGTCAGCCCCAGCATTTT
J gene: TRBJ1-2; clone size: .; D gene: .; V gene: TRBV6-6; CDR3 protein: CASSYSADFLNYGYTF; CDR3 DNA: TGTGCCAGCAGTTACTCGGCGGACTTCCTCAACTATGGCTACACCTTC
J gene: TRBJ2-3; clone size: once; D gene: .; V gene: TRBV29-1; CDR3 protein: CSVEVIRSRGGTDTQYF; CDR3 DNA: TGCAGCGTTGAAGTTATACGAAGCAGGGGGGGCACAGATACGCAGTATTTT
J gene: TRBJ2-1; clone size: .; D gene: .; V gene: TRBV2; CDR3 protein: CASSETYQSSYNEQFF; CDR3 DNA: TGTGCCAGCAGTGAGACATACCAGAGCTCCTACAATGAGCAGTTCTTC
J gene: TRBJ2-7; clone size: .; D gene: TRBD1; V gene: TRBV11-3; CDR3 protein: CASSFTGTDYDEQYF; CDR3 DNA: TGTGCCAGCAGCTTCACCGGGACAGACTACGACGAGCAGTACTTC
J gene: TRBJ2-1; clone size: .; D gene: TRBD2; V gene: TRBV4-1; CDR3 protein: CASSQDSGLGRKFF; CDR3 DNA: TGCGCCAGCAGCCAAGATTCGGGACTAGGAAGAAAGTTCTTC
J gene: TRBJ1-1; clone size: .; D gene: TRBD1; V gene: TRBV10-3; CDR3 protein: CAISRQGDEAFF; CDR3 DNA: TGTGCCATCTCCCGACAGGGAGACGAAGCTTTCTTT
J gene: TRBJ1-2; clone size: .; D gene: .; V gene: TRBV3-1/TRBV3-2; CDR3 protein: CASSHRREGESDYGYTF; CDR3 DNA: TGTGCCAGCAGCCACCGACGGGAGGGGGAGTCAGACTATGGCTACACCTTC
J gene: TRBJ2-3; clone size: few; D gene: TRBD1; V gene: TRBV5-4; CDR3 protein: CASADRVTDTQYF; CDR3 DNA: TGTGCCAGCGCGGACAGGGTGACAGATACGCAGTATTTT
J gene: TRBJ2-5; clone size: .; D gene: .; V gene: TRBV5-5; CDR3 protein: CASTWTLVYDQETQYF; CDR3 DNA: TGTGCCAGCACATGGACATTGGTATACGACCAAGAGACCCAGTACTTC
J gene: TRBJ1-4; clone size: .; D gene: TRBD1; V gene: TRBV14; CDR3 protein: CASSQTTGVLSEKLFF; CDR3 DNA: TGTGCCAGCAGCCAGACCACAGGGGTTCTAAGTGAAAAACTGTTTTTT
J gene: TRBJ1-2; clone size: .; D gene: TRBD1; V gene: TRBV5-1; CDR3 protein: CASSLGYDREHSYGYTF; CDR3 DNA: TGCGCCAGCAGCTTGGGTTATGACAGGGAACACTCCTATGGCTACACCTTC
J gene: TRBJ2-7; clone size: .; D gene: TRBD2; V gene: TRBV13; CDR3 protein: CASSPGLVAYEQYF; CDR3 DNA: TGTGCCAGCAGCCCTGGACTAGTAGCCTACGAGCAGTACTTC
J gene: TRBJ2-6; clone size: once; D gene: TRBD1; V gene: TRBV19; CDR3 protein: CASSKTGILSGANVLTF; CDR3 DNA: TGTGCCAGTAGTAAGACAGGGATACTCTCTGGGGCCAACGTCCTGACTTTC
J gene: TRBJ1-4; clone size: once; D gene: .; V gene: TRBV4-2; CDR3 protein: CASSQNAGEGEKLFF; CDR3 DNA: TGTGCCAGCAGCCAAAACGCAGGGGAGGGGGAAAAACTGTTTTTT
J gene: TRBJ2-2; clone size: .; D gene: .; V gene: TRBV2; CDR3 protein: CASSRAGELFF; CDR3 DNA: TGTGCCAGCAGTCGGGCCGGGGAGCTGTTTTTT
J gene: TRBJ1-5; clone size: .; D gene: TRBD1; V gene: TRBV6-4; CDR3 protein: CASTPGTGEGRNQPQHF; CDR3 DNA: TGTGCCAGCACTCCCGGGACAGGGGAGGGTCGCAATCAGCCCCAGCATTTT
J gene: TRBJ1-6; clone size: .; D gene: TRBD1; V gene: TRBV5-1; CDR3 protein: CASSPSTGHSPLHF; CDR3 DNA: TGCGCCAGCAGCCCCTCGACAGGGCATTCACCCCTCCACTTT
J gene: TRBJ2-1; clone size: .; D gene: TRBD2; V gene: TRBV4-3; CDR3 protein: CASSQPRLADDNEQFF; CDR3 DNA: TGCGCCAGCAGCCAACCGCGACTAGCGGATGACAATGAGCAGTTCTTC
J gene: TRBJ2-2; clone size: .; D gene: TRBD2; V gene: TRBV11-3; CDR3 protein: CASSKGTSGYTGELFF; CDR3 DNA: TGTGCCAGCAGCAAAGGGACTAGCGGGTACACCGGGGAGCTGTTTTTT
J gene: TRBJ2-2; clone size: .; D gene: .; V gene: TRBV7-2; CDR3 protein: CASSYRAIGGLYTGELFF; CDR3 DNA: TGTGCCAGCAGCTATCGAGCCATAGGGGGTTTGTACACCGGGGAGCTGTTTTTT
J gene: TRBJ2-1; clone size: .; D gene: .; V gene: TRBV7-9; CDR3 protein: CASSRSGLSYNEQFF; CDR3 DNA: TGTGCCAGCAGTCGTAGCGGCCTCTCCTACAATGAGCAGTTCTTC
J gene: TRBJ2-5; clone size: .; D gene: .; V gene: TRBV6-5; CDR3 protein: CASNPGQGGGETQYF; CDR3 DNA: TGTGCCAGCAACCCCGGACAGGGAGGGGGAGAGACCCAGTACTTC
J gene: TRBJ1-1; clone size: .; D gene: TRBD1; V gene: TRBV6-5; CDR3 protein: CASSYGQGNTEAFF; CDR3 DNA: TGTGCCAGCAGTTACGGACAGGGGAACACTGAAGCTTTCTTT
J gene: TRBJ2-7; clone size: .; D gene: TRBD1; V gene: TRBV9; CDR3 protein: CASSVGGTGYEQYF; CDR3 DNA: TGTGCCAGCAGCGTAGGAGGGACAGGGTACGAGCAGTACTTC